The 17 T cell receptor beta chains listed next were all sequenced from one sample in a study of blood T cell repertoires in COVID-19. The protocol was immunoSEQ multiplex PCR, while the TCRdb copy is restricted to in-frame clones and leaves out a portion. This table holds around 110,000 clones, around four fifths found once. The specimen was peripheral blood. The source is a man younger than 40 with acute or convalescent COVID-19.

The chain combines TRBV27 with TRBJ1-2; 10 nucleotides line up with TRBD1. V was pared by 2 bases and J by 4 bases, with 4 bases of the junction left unmatched. The CDR3 spans 15 residues. Per the germline V gene, CDR1 is MNHEY and CDR2 is SMNVEV (reference sequence). CDR3 amino acids: CASSLGTGARYGYTF. The CDR3 nucleotides are TGTGCCAGCAGTTTAGGGACAGGGGCGCGCTATGGCTACACCTTC.

This chain links TRBV6-5 with TRBJ2-1; D ambiguous. The CDR3 loop spans 13 amino acids. From germline, CDR1 is MNHEY and CDR2 SVGAGI. The germline V and J ends were trimmed by 7 bases and 0 bases, with 7 bases remaining between them. The CDR3 is CASTRTSYNEQFF. The CDR3 bases are TGTGCCAGCACTAGAACCTCCTACAATGAGCAGTTCTTC.

The chain carries TRBV4-1 and TRBJ1-1; perhaps TRBD1 as D (5 bases). CDR3 size: 14 residues. The V and J ends lost 1 base and 1 base respectively, with 7 bases between them. CDR1 is MGHRA and CDR2 is YSYEKL in the germline V gene. The CDR3 sequence is CASSQGGGNTEAFF. The CDR3 DNA reads TGCGCCAGCAGCCAAGGGGGGGGGAACACTGAAGCTTTCTTT.

Written as DNA, the CDR3 is TGTGCCAGCACTCGGCTAGCGGGGTCGAACACCGGGGAGCTGTTTTTT. This codes for CASTRLAGSNTGELFF. The chain employs TRBV2 and TRBJ2-2; TRBD2 agrees at 9 bases. CDR3 length: 16 residues. Trimming at V came to 7 bases and at J to 0 bases, leaving 6 bases not matched to a gene. In germline, CDR1 is SNHLY, CDR2 FYNNEI.

This clone was counted a single time. The J gene is TRBJ1-2, the V gene TRBV6-2 or TRBV6-3; 8 bases agree with TRBD1. The CDR3 spans 14 residues. Germline lookup yields CDR1 MNHEY and CDR2 SVGEGT. With V trimmed by 2 bases and J by 7 bases, 6 bases remained unmatched. Written as DNA, the CDR3 is TGTGCCAGCAGTTACGGACAGGGATTGAGTGGCTACACCTTC. Its translation is CASSYGQGLSGYTF.

The rearrangement uses TRBV19 and TRBJ1-6; D not certain. The CDR3 covers 14 residues. Trimming took off 6 bases at V and 9 bases at J, with 15 bases between the two ends. Per germline, CDR1 LNHDA and CDR2 SQIVND (reference sequence). CDR3 DNA: TGTGCCAGTAGAACCCGGGATCCAAGTTCACCCCTCCACTTT. Protein sequence: CASRTRDPSSPLHF.

The chain carries TRBV5-6 and TRBJ2-5; weak D call: TRBD2 (6 bases). Germline loops: CDR1 SGHDT, CDR2 YYEEEE. This CDR3 is built from 14 residues. V lost 1 base and J 4 bases, leaving 11 bases between the germline ends. CDR3 sequence reads: CASSLWRDGETQYF. The CDR3 bases are TGTGCCAGCAGCTTGTGGCGGGATGGAGAGACCCAGTACTTC.

This rearrangement joins TRBV7-2 to TRBJ1-5; D is possibly TRBD1 (6 bases). Germline loops: CDR1 SGHTA, CDR2 FQGNSA. V dropped 5 bases and J dropped 5 bases, with 16 bases sitting between them. This CDR3 contains 15 residues. In nucleotides, the CDR3 is TGTGCCAGCAGCCCCCAAAGGGGGGGTGATCAGCCCCAGCATTTT. Its protein product is CASSPQRGGDQPQHF.

This clone came up once. The V gene is TRBV5-6, the J gene TRBJ1-2, with 11 bases matching TRBD1. CDR1 and CDR2 (germline): SGHDT, YYEEEE. After removal of 0 bases from V and 3 bases from J, the junction contained 4 bases not matched to a gene. This CDR3 contains 16 residues. Here the CDR3 reads CASSLDVGQGDYGYTF. The CDR3 coding sequence is TGTGCCAGCAGCTTGGATGTGGGACAGGGGGACTATGGCTACACCTTC.

The chain employs TRBV4-1 and TRBJ2-7, with D possibly being TRBD2 (5 bases). Trimming stripped 3 bases from V and 1 base from J, with 10 bases between. The V gene's germline CDR1 is MGHRA and CDR2 YSYEKL. This CDR3 comprises 14 residues. The CDR3 bases are TGCGCCAGCAGCCACGGACGGGGTTCCTACGAGCAGTACTTC. It is translated as CASSHGRGSYEQYF.

The sample holds a few counts of this clone. The chain joins TRBV11-2 to TRBJ1-5; D not certain. Deletions cut 3 bases from V and 12 bases from J, with 15 bases between. The germline V gene has CDR1 SGHAT and CDR2 FQNNGV. CDR3 length equals 13 residues. CDR3 in DNA: TGTGCCAGCAGCTTCCGTGACATTTCGGTCCAGCATTTT. This codes for CASSFRDISVQHF. Full variable domain (remainder filled in from reference TRBV11-2 and TRBJ1-5): EAGVAQSPRYKIIEKRQSVAFWCNPISGHATLYWYQQILGQGPKLLIQFQNNGVVDDSQLPKDRFSAERLKGVDSTLKIQPAKLEDSAVYLCASSFRDISVQHFGDGTRLSIL.

J is TRBJ1-2 and V is TRBV21-1; the table assigns TRBD1, which was not confirmed against the DNA. TRBV21-1 is designated a pseudogene. The CDR3 is 16 amino acids. The CDR3 DNA sequence: TGTGCCAGCAGCAAAGTGAAGGGGGCGCGTGACTATGGCTACACCTTC. Its translation: CASSKVKGARDYGYTF.

CDR3 sequence: CASSGGLAGNTGELFF. DNA of the CDR3: TGTGCCAGCAGCGGGGGACTAGCCGGAAACACCGGGGAGCTGTTTTTT. The chain combines TRBV11-1 with TRBJ2-2; TRBD2 agrees at 9 bases. The germline CDR1 and CDR2 sequences are SGHAT and FQDESV (reference sequence). J gave up 2 bases and V 5 bases, and 6 bases lay outside the gene matches. This CDR3 contains 16 residues. The full variable domain, in which reference TRBV11-1 and TRBJ2-2 provide the parts outside the CDR3, is EAEVAQSPRYKITEKSQAVAFWCDPISGHATLYWYRQILGQGPELLVQFQDESVVDDSQLPKDRFSAERLKGVDSTLKIQPAELGDSAMYLCASSGGLAGNTGELFFGEGSRLTVL.

J is TRBJ2-7 and V is TRBV27, with D maybe TRBD2 (7 bases). Trimming stripped 6 bases from V and 3 bases from J, with 15 bases between. This CDR3 comprises 14 residues. Per germline, CDR1 MNHEY and CDR2 SMNVEV (reference sequence). The CDR3 coding sequence is TGTGCCAGCAGGGAAGGGGGGGCAAACTACGAGCAGTACTTC. Protein: CASREGGANYEQYF.

This clone was counted only a few times. The rearrangement joins TRBV19 to TRBJ2-2; TRBD1 matches at 7 bases. V lost 10 bases, J lost 6 bases, and 11 bases stayed unmatched. Germline V lookup: CDR1 LNHDA, CDR2 SQIVND (reference sequence). There are 14 residues in the CDR3. The CDR3 sequence is CATDNRGRAGELFF. The CDR3, as DNA: TGTGCCACCGATAACAGGGGACGCGCCGGGGAGCTGTTTTTT.

A note on this clone: The same CDR3 is also encoded by other DNA sequences in this sample. The chain is built from TRBV4-3 and TRBJ2-1; weak D call: TRBD1 (5 bases). Trimming pared 3 bases from V and 4 bases from J, leaving 10 bases between. The CDR3 is made up of 14 amino acids. Germline loops: CDR1 LGHNA, CDR2 YSLEER. Written as DNA, the CDR3 is TGCGCCAGCAGCCAGGGCCAGGGTTACAATGAGCAGTTCTTC. Amino acid sequence: CASSQGQGYNEQFF.

The V gene is TRBV7-9, the J gene TRBJ2-5, with TRBD2 matching over 13 bases. CDR3 size: 15 residues. Losses at the gene ends were 4 bases for V and 4 bases for J; bases not matched to a gene: 3. In germline, CDR1 is SEHNR, CDR2 FQNEAQ (reference sequence). CDR3 nucleotides: TGTGCCAGCAGCTCTACTAGCGGGAGGGGAGAGACCCAGTACTTC. The encoded protein is CASSSTSGRGETQYF.